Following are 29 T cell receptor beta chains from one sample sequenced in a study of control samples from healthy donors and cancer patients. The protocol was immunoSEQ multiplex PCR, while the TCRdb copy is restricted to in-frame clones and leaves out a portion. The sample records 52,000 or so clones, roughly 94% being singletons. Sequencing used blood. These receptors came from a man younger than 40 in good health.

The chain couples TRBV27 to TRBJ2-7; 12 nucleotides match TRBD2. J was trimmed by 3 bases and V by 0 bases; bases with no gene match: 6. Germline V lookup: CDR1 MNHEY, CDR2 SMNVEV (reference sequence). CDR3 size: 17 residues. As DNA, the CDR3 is TGTGCCAGCAGTTTATCAGCCGGGACTAGCGGGTTCTACGAGCAGTACTTC. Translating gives CASSLSAGTSGFYEQYF.

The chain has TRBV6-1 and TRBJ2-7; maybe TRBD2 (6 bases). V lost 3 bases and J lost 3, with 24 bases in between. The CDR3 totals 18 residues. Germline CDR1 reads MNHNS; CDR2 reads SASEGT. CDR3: CASSDPSVGPGLNYEQYF. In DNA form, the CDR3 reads TGTGCCAGCAGTGACCCCTCAGTTGGGCCGGGACTCAACTACGAGCAGTACTTC.

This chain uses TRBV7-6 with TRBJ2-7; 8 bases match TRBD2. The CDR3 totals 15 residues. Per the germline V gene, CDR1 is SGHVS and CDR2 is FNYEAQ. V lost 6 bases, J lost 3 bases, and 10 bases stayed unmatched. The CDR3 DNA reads TGTGCCAGCAGTCTTGGGGCGGGAGGAGGCTACGAGCAGTACTTC. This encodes CASSLGAGGGYEQYF.

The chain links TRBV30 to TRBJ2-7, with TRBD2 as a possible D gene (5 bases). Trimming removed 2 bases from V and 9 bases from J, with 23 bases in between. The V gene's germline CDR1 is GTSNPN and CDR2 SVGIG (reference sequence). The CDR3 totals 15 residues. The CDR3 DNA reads TGTGCCTGGAGTCCCACGCCGGGGTCTATAAGAGGGCAGTACTTC. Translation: CAWSPTPGSIRGQYF.

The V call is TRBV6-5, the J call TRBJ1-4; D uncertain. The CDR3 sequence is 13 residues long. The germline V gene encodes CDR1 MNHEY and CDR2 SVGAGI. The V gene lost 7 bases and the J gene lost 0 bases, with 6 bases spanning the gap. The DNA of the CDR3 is TGTGCCAGCACGTCTGCAACTAATGAAAAACTGTTTTTT. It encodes CASTSATNEKLFF.

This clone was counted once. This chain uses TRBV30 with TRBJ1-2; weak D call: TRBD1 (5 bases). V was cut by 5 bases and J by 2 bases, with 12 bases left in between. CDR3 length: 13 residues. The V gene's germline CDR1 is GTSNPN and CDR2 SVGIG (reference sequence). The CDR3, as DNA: TGTGCCTGGGTCAGGGTGCAAAACTATGGCTACACCTTC. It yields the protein CAWVRVQNYGYTF.

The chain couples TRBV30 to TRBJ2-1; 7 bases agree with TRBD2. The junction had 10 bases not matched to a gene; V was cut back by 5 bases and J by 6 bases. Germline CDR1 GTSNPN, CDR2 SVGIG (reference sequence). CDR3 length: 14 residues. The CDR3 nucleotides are TGTGCCTGGGGGGCTAGCGGTCTTGCCAATGAGCAGTTCTTC. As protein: CAWGASGLANEQFF.

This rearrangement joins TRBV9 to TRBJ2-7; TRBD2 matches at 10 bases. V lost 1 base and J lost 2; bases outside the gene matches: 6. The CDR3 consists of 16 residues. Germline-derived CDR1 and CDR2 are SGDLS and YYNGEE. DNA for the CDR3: TGTGCCAGCAGCGTACGCGGAGCGGGGGGGGCCTACGAGCAGTACTTC. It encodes CASSVRGAGGAYEQYF.

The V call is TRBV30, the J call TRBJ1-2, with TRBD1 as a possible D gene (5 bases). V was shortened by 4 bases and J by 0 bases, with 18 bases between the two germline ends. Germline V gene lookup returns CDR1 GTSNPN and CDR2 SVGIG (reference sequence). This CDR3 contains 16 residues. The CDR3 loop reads CAWNRDSLASNYGYTF. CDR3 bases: TGTGCCTGGAACCGAGACAGCCTCGCTTCTAACTATGGCTACACCTTC.

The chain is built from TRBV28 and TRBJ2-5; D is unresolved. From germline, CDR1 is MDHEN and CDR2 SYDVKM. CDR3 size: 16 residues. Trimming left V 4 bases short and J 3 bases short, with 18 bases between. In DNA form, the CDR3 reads TGTGCCAGCAGTTCCCTCCAGAATCGAGTAAAAGAGACCCAGTACTTC. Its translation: CASSSLQNRVKETQYF.

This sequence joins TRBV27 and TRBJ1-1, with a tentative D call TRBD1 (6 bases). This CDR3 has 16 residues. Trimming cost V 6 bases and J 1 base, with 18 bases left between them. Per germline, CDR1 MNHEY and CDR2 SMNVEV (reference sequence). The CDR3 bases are TGTGCCAGCAGCTTCGGGGGGGGCGGGAGGAACACTGAAGCTTTCTTT. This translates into CASSFGGGGRNTEAFF.

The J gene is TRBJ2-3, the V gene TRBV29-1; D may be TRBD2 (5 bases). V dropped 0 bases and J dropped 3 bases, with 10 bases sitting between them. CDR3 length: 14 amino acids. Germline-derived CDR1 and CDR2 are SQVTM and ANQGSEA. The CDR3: CSVEERVSTDTQYF. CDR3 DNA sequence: TGCAGCGTTGAAGAGAGGGTTTCTACAGATACGCAGTATTTT.

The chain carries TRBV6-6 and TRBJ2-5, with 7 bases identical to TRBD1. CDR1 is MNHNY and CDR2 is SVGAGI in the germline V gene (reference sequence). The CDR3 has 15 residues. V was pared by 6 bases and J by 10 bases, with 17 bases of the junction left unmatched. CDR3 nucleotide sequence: TGTGCCAGCAGCCGAACGGTGGGGACAGTACCGATCCAGTACTTC. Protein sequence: CASSRTVGTVPIQYF.

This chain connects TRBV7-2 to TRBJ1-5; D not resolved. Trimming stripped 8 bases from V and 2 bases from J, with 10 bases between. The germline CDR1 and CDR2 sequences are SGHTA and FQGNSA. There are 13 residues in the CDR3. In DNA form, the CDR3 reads TGTGCCAGCTCCGCGGGCGGCAATCAGCCCCAGCATTTT. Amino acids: CASSAGGNQPQHF. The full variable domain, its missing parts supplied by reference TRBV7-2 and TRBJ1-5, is GAGVSQSPSNKVTEKGKDVELRCDPISGHTALYWYRQSLGQGLEFLIYFQGNSAPDKSGLPSDRFSAERTGGSVSTLTIQRTQQEDSAVYLCASSAGGNQPQHFGDGTRLSIL.

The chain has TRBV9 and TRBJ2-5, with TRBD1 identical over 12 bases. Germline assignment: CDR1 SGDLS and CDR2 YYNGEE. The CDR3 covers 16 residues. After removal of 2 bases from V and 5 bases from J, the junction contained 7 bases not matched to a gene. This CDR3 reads CASSVLGTGGGETQYF. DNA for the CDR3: TGTGCCAGCAGCGTCCTAGGGACAGGGGGCGGCGAGACCCAGTACTTC.

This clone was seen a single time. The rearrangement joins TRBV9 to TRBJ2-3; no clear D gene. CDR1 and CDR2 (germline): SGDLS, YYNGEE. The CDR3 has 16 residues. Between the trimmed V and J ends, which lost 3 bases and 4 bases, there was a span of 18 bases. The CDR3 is CASSAAAGSLPDTQYF. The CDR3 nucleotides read TGTGCCAGCAGCGCCGCGGCCGGTTCTTTGCCAGATACGCAGTATTTT.

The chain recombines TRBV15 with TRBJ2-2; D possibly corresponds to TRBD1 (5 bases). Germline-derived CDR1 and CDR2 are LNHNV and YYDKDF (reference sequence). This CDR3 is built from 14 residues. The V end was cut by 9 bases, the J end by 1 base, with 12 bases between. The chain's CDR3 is CATRRRGNTGELFF. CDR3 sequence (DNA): TGTGCCACAAGAAGAAGGGGGAACACCGGGGAGCTGTTTTTT.

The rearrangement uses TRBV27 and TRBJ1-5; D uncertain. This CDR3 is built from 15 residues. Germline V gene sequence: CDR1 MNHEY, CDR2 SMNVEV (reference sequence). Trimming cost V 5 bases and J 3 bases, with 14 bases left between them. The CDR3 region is CASSPEAGPNQPQHF. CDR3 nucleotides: TGTGCCAGCAGTCCGGAGGCTGGTCCCAATCAGCCCCAGCATTTT.

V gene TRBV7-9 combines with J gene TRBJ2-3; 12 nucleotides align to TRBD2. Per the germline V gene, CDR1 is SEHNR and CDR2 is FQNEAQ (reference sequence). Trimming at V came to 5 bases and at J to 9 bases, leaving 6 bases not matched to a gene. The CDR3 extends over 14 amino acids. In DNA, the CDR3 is TGTGCCAGCAGCCGAAGGACTAGCGGGGACACGCAGTATTTT. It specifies CASSRRTSGDTQYF.

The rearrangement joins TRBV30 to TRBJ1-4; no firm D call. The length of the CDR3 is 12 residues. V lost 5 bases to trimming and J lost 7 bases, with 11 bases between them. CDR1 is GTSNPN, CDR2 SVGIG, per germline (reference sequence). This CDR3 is CAWGKGFEKLFF. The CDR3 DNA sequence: TGTGCCTGGGGGAAGGGATTTGAAAAACTGTTTTTT.

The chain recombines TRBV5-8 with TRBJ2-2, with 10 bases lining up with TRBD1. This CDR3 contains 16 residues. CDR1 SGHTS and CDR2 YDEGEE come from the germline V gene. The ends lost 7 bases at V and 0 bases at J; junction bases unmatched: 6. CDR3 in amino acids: CASRDRGLTNTGELFF. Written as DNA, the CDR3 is TGTGCCAGCCGGGACAGGGGTTTGACGAACACCGGGGAGCTGTTTTTT.

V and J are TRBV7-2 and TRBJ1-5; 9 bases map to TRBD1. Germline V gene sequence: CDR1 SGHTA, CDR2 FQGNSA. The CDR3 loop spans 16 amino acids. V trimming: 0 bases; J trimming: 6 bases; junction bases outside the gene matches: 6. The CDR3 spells CASSLALGQGGQPQHF. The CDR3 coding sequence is TGTGCCAGCAGCTTAGCCCTGGGACAGGGCGGTCAGCCCCAGCATTTT.

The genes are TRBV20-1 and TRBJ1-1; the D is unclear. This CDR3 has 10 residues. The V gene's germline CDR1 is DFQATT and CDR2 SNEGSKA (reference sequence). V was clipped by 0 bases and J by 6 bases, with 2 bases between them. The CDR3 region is CSARDPEAFF. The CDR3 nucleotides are TGCAGTGCTAGAGACCCTGAAGCTTTCTTT.

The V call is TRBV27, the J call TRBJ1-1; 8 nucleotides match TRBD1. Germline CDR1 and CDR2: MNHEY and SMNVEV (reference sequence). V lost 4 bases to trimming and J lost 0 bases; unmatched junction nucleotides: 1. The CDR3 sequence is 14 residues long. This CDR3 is CASSSDRVNTEAFF. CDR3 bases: TGTGCCAGCAGTTCGGACAGGGTGAACACTGAAGCTTTCTTT.

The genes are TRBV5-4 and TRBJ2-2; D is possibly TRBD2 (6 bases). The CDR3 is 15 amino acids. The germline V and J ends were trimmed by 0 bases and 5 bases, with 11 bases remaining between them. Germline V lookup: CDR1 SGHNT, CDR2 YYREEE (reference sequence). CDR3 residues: CASSLDARGTGELFF. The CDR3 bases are TGTGCCAGCAGCTTGGATGCGCGGGGAACCGGGGAGCTGTTTTTT.

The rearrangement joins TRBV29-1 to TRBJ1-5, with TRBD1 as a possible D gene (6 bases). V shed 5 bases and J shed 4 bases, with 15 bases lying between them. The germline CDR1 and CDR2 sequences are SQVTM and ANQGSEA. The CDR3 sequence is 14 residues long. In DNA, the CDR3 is TGCAGCGTTCAAACAGGGCCCGGGAATCAGCCCCAGCATTTT. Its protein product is CSVQTGPGNQPQHF.

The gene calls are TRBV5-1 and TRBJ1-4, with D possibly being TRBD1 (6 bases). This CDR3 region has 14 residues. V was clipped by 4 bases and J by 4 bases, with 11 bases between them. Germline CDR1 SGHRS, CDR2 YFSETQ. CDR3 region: CASSDGQLNEKLFF. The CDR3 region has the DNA TGCGCCAGCAGCGACGGACAGCTTAATGAAAAACTGTTTTTT.

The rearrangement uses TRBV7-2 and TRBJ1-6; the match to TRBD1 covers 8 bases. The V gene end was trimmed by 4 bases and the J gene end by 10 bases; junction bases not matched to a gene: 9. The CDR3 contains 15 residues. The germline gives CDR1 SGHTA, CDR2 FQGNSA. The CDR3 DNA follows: TGTGCCAGCAGCTCTCAGGGGGCGGATGGATCACCCCTCCACTTT. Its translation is CASSSQGADGSPLHF.

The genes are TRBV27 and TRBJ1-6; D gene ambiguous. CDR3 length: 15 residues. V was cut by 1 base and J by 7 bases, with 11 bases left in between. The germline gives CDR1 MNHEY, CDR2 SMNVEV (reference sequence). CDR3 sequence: CASSLWKMGNSPLHF. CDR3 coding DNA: TGTGCCAGCAGTTTATGGAAGATGGGAAATTCACCCCTCCACTTT.